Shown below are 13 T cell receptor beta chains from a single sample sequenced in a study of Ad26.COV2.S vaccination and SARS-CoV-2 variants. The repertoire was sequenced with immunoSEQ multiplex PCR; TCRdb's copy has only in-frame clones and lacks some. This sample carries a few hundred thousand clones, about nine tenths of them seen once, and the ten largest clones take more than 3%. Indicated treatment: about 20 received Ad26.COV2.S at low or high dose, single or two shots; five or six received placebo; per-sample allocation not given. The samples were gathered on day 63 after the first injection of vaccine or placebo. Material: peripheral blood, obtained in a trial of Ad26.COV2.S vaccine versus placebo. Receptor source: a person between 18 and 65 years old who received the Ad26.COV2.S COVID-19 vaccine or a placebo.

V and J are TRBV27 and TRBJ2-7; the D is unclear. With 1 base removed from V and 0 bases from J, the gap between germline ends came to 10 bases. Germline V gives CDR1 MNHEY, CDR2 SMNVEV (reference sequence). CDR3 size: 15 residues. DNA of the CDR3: TGTGCCAGCAGTTTATTTTCAGAAAGCTCCTACGAGCAGTACTTC. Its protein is CASSLFSESSYEQYF.

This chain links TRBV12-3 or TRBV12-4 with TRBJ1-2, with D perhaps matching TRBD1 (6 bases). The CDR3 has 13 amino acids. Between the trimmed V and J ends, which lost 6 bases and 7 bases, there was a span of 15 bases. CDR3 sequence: CASRKGGTSGYTF. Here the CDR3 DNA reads TGTGCCAGCAGGAAAGGGGGGACGAGTGGCTACACCTTC.

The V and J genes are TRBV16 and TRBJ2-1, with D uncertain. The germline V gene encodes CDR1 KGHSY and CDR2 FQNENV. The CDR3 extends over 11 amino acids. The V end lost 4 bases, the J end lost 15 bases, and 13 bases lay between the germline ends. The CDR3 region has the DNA TGTGCCAGCAGCCCGGCCCTCCAGGCGTTCTTC. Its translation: CASSPALQAFF.

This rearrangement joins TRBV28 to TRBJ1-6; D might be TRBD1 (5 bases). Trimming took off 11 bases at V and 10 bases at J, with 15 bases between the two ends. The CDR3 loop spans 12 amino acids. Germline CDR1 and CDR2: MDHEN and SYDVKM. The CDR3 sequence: CASRGGSSPLHF. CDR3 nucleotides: TGTGCCTCTAGGGGCGGATCGTCACCCCTCCACTTT.

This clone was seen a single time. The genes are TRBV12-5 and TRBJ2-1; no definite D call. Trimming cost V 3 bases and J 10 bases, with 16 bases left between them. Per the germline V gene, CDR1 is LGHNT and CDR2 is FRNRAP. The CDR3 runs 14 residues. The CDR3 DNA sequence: TGTGCTAGTGGTTTCCTCGGACCCACGAGGGAGCAGTTCTTC. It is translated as CASGFLGPTREQFF.

CDR3 bases: TGTGCCAGCAGCGTATCACAGTTAGCAACTAATGAAAAACTGTTTTTT. It yields the protein CASSVSQLATNEKLFF. The chain joins TRBV9 to TRBJ1-4; the D is unclear. CDR1 is SGDLS and CDR2 is YYNGEE in the germline V gene. This CDR3 comprises 16 residues. Trimming took 1 base from V and 0 from J, leaving 10 bases between them.

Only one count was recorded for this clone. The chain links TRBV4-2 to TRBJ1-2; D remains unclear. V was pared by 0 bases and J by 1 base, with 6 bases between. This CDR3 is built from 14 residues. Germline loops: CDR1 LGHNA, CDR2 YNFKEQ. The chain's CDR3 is CASSQDVGNYGYTF. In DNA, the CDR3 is TGTGCCAGCAGCCAAGATGTGGGTAACTATGGCTACACCTTC.

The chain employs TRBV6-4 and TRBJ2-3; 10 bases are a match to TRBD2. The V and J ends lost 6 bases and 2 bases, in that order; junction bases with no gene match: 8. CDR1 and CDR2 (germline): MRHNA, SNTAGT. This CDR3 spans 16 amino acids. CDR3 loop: CASSATSGAYTDTQYF. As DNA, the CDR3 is TGTGCCAGCAGCGCCACTAGCGGGGCCTACACAGATACGCAGTATTTT.

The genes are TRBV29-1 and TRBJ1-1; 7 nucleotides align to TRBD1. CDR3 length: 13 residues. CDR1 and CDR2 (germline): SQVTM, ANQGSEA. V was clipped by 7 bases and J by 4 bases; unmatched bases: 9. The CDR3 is CSGQGSGGTEAFF. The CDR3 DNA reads TGCAGCGGACAGGGTTCAGGGGGCACTGAAGCTTTCTTT.

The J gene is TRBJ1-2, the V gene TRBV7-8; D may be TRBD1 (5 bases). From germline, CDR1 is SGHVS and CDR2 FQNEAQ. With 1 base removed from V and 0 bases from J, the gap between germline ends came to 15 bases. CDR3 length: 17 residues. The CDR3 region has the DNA TGTGCCAGCAGCTTAGGGACACATACTGCTTCTAACTATGGCTACACCTTC. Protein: CASSLGTHTASNYGYTF. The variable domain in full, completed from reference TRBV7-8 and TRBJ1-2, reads GAGVSQSPRYKVAKRGQDVALRCDPISGHVSLFWYQQALGQGPEFLTYFQNEAQLDKSGLPSDRFFAERPEGSVSTLKIQRTQQEDSAVYLCASSLGTHTASNYGYTFGSGTRLTVV.

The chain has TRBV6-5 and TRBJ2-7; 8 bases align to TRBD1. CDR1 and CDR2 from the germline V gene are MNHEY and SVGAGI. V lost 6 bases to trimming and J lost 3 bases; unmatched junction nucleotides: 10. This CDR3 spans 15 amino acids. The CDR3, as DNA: TGTGCCAGCAGCCAAGGGACAGGAGGTCTCTACGAGCAGTACTTC. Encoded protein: CASSQGTGGLYEQYF.

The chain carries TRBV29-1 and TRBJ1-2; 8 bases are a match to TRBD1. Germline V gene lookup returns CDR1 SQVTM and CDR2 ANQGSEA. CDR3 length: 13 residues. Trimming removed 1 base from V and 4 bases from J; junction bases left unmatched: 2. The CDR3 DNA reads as TGCAGCGTTGAAGGGGGACAGGTCTATGGCTACACCTTC. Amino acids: CSVEGGQVYGYTF. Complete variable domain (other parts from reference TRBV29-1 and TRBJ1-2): SAVISQKPSRDICQRGTSLTIQCQVDSQVTMMFWYRQQPGQSLTLIATANQGSEATYESGFVIDKFPISRPNLTFSTLTVSNMSPEDSSIYLCSVEGGQVYGYTFGSGTRLTVV.

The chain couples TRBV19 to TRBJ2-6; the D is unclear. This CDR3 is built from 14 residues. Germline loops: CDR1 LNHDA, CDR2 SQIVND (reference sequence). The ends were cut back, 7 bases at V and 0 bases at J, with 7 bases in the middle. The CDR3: CASKMSSGANVLTF. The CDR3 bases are TGTGCCAGTAAGATGAGCTCTGGGGCCAACGTCCTGACTTTC.